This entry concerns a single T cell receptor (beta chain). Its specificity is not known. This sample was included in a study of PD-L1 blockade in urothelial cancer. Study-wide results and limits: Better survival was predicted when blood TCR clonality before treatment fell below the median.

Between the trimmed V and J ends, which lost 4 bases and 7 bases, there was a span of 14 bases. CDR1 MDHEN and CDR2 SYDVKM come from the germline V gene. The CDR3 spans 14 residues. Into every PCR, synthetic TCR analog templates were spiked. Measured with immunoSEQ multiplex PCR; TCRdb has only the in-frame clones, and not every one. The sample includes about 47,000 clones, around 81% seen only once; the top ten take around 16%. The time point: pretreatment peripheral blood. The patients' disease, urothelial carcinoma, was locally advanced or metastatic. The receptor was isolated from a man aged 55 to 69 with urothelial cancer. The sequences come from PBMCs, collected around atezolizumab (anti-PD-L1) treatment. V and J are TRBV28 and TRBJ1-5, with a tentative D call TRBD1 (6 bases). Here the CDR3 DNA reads TGTGCCAGCAGTTCCCCAGGGGAAGGGCAGCCCCAGCATTTT. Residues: CASSSPGEGQPQHF.